The subject of this entry is one T cell receptor beta chain. Its antigen is as yet unknown. The data were obtained in a study of OX40 agonist ivuxolimab in advanced cancers. Study outcomes and limitations: Both blood CD4+ and CD8+ T cells showed clonal growth by week 6 at 0.1 to 3.0 mg/kg.

Assay used: immunoSEQ multiplex PCR; TCRdb lists only in-frame clones, some missing. The sample records 12,000 to 15,000 clones, around 93% being singletons. The CDR3 loop spans 13 amino acids. In germline, CDR1 is MDHEN, CDR2 SYDVKM. V lost 5 bases and J 1 base, leaving 8 bases between the germline ends. The source is an adult with an advanced solid tumor such as melanoma, head and neck, liver or kidney cancer. The chain has TRBV28 and TRBJ1-1; D perhaps matches TRBD1 (5 bases). The sequencing here drew on CD4+ or CD8+ T cells sorted from blood, taken in a trial of the OX40 agonist ivuxolimab. CDR3 coding DNA: TGTGCCAGCAGTCCTGGACAGAACACTGAAGCTTTCTTT. Translating gives CASSPGQNTEAFF.